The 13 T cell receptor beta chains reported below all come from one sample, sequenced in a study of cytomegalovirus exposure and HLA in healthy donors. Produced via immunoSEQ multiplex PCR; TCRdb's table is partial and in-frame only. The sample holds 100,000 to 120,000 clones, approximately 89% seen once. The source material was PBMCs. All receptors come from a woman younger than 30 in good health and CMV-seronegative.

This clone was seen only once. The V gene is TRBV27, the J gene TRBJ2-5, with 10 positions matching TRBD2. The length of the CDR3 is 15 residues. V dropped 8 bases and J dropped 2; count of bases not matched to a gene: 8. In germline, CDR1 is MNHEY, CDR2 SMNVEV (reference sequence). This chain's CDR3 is CASSLGLASQETQYF. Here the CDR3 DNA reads TGTGCCAGCTCCCTGGGACTAGCGTCTCAAGAGACCCAGTACTTC.

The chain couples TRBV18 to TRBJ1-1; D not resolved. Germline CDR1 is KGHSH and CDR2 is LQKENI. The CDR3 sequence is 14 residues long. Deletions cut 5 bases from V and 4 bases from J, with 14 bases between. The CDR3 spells CASSLNTEGTEAFF. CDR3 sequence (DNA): TGTGCCAGCTCATTAAATACCGAGGGCACTGAAGCTTTCTTT.

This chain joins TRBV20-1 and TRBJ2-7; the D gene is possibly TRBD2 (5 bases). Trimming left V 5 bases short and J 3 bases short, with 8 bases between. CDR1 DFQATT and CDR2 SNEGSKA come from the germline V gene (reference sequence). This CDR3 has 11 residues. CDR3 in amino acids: CSAGRGYEQYF. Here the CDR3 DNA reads TGCAGTGCTGGACGGGGCTACGAGCAGTACTTC.

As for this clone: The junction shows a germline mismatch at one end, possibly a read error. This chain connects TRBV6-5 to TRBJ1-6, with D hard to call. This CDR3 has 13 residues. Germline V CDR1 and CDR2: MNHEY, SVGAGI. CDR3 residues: CASSSRNEAGLDF. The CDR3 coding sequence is TGTGCCAGCAGTTCCCGGAACGAGGCCGGCCTGGACTTT.

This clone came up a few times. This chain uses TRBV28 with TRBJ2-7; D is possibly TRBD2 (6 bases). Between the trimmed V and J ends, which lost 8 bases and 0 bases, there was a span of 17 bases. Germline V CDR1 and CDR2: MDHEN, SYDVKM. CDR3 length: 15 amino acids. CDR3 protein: CASVSRYGSSYEQYF. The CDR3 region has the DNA TGTGCCAGCGTCTCACGATACGGGAGCTCCTACGAGCAGTACTTC.

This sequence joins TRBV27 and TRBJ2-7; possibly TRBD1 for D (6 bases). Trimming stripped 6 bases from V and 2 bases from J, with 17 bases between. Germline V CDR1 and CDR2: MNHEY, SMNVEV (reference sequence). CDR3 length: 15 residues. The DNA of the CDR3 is TGTGCCAGCAGCCCCTCAAACAGGGTCGCCTACGAGCAGTACTTC. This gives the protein CASSPSNRVAYEQYF.

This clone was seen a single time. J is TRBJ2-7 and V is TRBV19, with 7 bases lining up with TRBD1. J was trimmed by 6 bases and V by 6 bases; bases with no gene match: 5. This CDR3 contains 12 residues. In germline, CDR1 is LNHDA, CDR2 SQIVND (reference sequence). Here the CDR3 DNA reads TGTGCCAGTAGAACAGGGGATGGCGAGCAGTACTTC. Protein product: CASRTGDGEQYF.

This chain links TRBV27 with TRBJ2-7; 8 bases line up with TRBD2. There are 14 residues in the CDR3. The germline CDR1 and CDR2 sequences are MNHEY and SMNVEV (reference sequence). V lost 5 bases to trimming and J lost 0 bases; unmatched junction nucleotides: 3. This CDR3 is CASSPTSASYEQYF. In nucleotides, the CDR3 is TGTGCCAGCAGTCCGACTAGCGCCTCCTACGAGCAGTACTTC.

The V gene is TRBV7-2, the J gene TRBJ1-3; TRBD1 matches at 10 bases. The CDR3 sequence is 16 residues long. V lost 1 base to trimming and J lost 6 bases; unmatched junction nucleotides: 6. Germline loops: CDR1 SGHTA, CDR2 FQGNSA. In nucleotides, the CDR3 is TGTGCCAGCAGCTTAGTCGGGACAGGGGCCGAAAACACCATATATTTT. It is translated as CASSLVGTGAENTIYF. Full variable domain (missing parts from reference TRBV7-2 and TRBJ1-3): GAGVSQSPSNKVTEKGKDVELRCDPISGHTALYWYRQSLGQGLEFLIYFQGNSAPDKSGLPSDRFSAERTGGSVSTLTIQRTQQEDSAVYLCASSLVGTGAENTIYFGEGSWLTVV.

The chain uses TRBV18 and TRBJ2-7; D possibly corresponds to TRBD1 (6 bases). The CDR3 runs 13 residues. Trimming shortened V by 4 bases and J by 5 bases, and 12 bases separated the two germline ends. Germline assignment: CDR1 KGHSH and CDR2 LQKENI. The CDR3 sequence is CASSQLQGDEQYF. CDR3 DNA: TGTGCCAGCTCACAACTACAGGGAGACGAGCAGTACTTC.

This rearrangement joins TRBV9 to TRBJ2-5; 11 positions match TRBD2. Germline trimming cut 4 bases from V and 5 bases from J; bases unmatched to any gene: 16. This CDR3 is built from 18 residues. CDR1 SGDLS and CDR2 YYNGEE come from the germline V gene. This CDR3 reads CASSSPFDVAGGYETQYF. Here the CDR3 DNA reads TGTGCCAGCAGCAGTCCCTTCGATGTAGCGGGGGGGTACGAGACCCAGTACTTC.

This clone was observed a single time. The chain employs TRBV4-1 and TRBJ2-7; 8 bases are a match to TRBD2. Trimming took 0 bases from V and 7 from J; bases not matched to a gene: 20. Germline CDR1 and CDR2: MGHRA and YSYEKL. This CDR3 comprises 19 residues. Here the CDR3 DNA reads TGCGCCAGCAGCCAAGATGGGTTAACTAGCGGCAGGATCCTACGGGAGCAGTACTTC. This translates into CASSQDGLTSGRILREQYF.

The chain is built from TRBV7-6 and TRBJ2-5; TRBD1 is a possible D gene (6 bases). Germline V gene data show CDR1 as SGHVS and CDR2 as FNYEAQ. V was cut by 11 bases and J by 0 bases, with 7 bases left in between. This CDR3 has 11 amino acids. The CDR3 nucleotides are TGTGCCTCAGGGGACCAAGAGACCCAGTACTTC. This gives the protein CASGDQETQYF.